Following are 20 T cell receptor beta chains from one sample sequenced in a study of blood T cell repertoires in COVID-19. Libraries were prepared by immunoSEQ multiplex PCR; TCRdb keeps only in-frame clonotypes and omits some of them. The top ten hold under 6% of the sample, which has 140,000 or so clones, 85% to 90% seen once. Sequencing input: peripheral blood. These TCRs come from a human donor in a cohort sampled during active COVID-19.

The chain couples TRBV30 to TRBJ2-7, with 11 bases that match TRBD1. Losses at the gene ends were 6 bases for V and 3 bases for J; bases not matched to a gene: 7. The V gene's germline CDR1 is GTSNPN and CDR2 SVGIG (reference sequence). The CDR3 loop spans 14 amino acids. CDR3 DNA sequence: TGTGCCTGTAGCGCCGGGACAGGGGGCTACGAGCAGTACTTC. Amino acid sequence: CACSAGTGGYEQYF. The full variable domain, completed using reference TRBV30 and TRBJ2-7, is SQTIHQWPATLVQPVGSPLSLECTVEGTSNPNLYWYRQAAGRGLQLLFYSVGIGQISSEVPQNLSASRPQDRQFILSSKKLLLSDSGFYLCACSAGTGGYEQYFGPGTRLTVT.

V and J are TRBV7-2 and TRBJ2-7; D is possibly TRBD1 (6 bases). This CDR3 has 13 residues. Germline-derived CDR1 and CDR2 are SGHTA and FQGNSA. Trimming removed 3 bases from V and 7 bases from J, with 13 bases in between. This chain's CDR3 is CASSFDYRVEQYF. CDR3 nucleotide sequence: TGTGCCAGCAGCTTCGATTACAGGGTAGAGCAGTACTTC.

The rearrangement joins TRBV4-1 to TRBJ2-1; 8 bases are a match to TRBD2. J was trimmed by 7 bases and V by 4 bases; bases with no gene match: 12. Per the germline V gene, CDR1 is MGHRA and CDR2 is YSYEKL. The length of the CDR3 is 16 residues. CDR3 coding DNA: TGCGCCAGCAGCCTCCAAAGCGGGAGCAGGGGAAATGAGCAGTTCTTC. As protein: CASSLQSGSRGNEQFF.

The genes are TRBV7-9 and TRBJ1-2, with D uncertain. This CDR3 spans 12 amino acids. V gave up 4 bases and J gave up 7 bases, with 10 bases separating them. Germline loops: CDR1 SEHNR, CDR2 FQNEAQ (reference sequence). The CDR3 loop is CASSSSWAGYTF. CDR3 DNA sequence: TGTGCCAGCAGCTCTTCATGGGCTGGCTACACCTTC.

The gene calls are TRBV2 and TRBJ2-5; TRBD1 aligns across 7 bases. Germline CDR1 and CDR2: SNHLY and FYNNEI. V shed 5 bases, J shed 9 bases, and the junction held 0 bases outside the gene matches. CDR3 length: 10 amino acids. In nucleotides, the CDR3 is TGTGCCAGCAGTCAGGGGGCCCAGTACTTC. Translating it yields CASSQGAQYF.

The chain employs TRBV3-1 (or the pseudogene TRBV3-2) and TRBJ2-2, with 10 bases matching TRBD1. This CDR3 is 16 amino acids long. V trimming: 4 bases; J trimming: 7 bases; junction bases outside the gene matches: 9. In germline, CDR1 is LGHDT, CDR2 YNNKEL (reference sequence). The CDR3 region is CASSLDRGHWGGELFF. The CDR3, as DNA: TGTGCCAGCAGCCTAGACAGGGGGCATTGGGGCGGGGAGCTGTTTTTT.

The chain carries TRBV27 and TRBJ2-5; D may be TRBD2 (6 bases). Trimming pared 5 bases from V and 2 bases from J, leaving 15 bases between. CDR3 size: 15 residues. Germline values: CDR1 MNHEY, CDR2 SMNVEV (reference sequence). CDR3 DNA: TGTGCCAGCAGTACCTTAACGGGGGATCAAGAGACCCAGTACTTC. As protein: CASSTLTGDQETQYF.

The chain carries TRBV2 and TRBJ1-1; TRBD1 matches 7 bases. Germline assignment: CDR1 SNHLY and CDR2 FYNNEI. V lost 4 bases to trimming and J lost 8 bases; unmatched junction nucleotides: 10. The CDR3 is 14 residues long. The CDR3 here is CASSVLVARGEAFF. CDR3 sequence (DNA): TGTGCCAGCAGTGTGTTGGTTGCCAGGGGGGAAGCTTTCTTT.

The rearrangement links TRBV4-1 to TRBJ2-5, with D unresolved. V was clipped by 0 bases and J by 1 base, with 9 bases between them. The CDR3 extends over 15 amino acids. Germline CDR1 is MGHRA and CDR2 is YSYEKL. The CDR3, as DNA: TGCGCCAGCAGCCAAGATTCGGTGCTCCAAGAGACCCAGTACTTC. It codes for CASSQDSVLQETQYF.

The CDR3, as DNA: TGTGCCAGCGGGAGAGTCAGGGGGCCCTTACGGCTCTACAATGAGCAGTTCTTC. The encoded protein is CASGRVRGPLRLYNEQFF. The chain couples TRBV7-9 to TRBJ2-1; 8 bases match TRBD1. Germline V CDR1 and CDR2: SEHNR, FQNEAQ (reference sequence). V trimming: 8 bases; J trimming: 3 bases; junction bases outside the gene matches: 18. This CDR3 is 18 amino acids long.

The genes are TRBV6-5 and TRBJ2-7, with 7 bases aligning to TRBD2. This CDR3 has 13 amino acids. The ends lost 6 bases at V and 7 bases at J; junction bases unmatched: 9. Germline V gives CDR1 MNHEY, CDR2 SVGAGI. The CDR3 loop reads CASRPGHGGEQYF. The CDR3, as DNA: TGTGCCAGCAGGCCCGGGCACGGGGGGGAGCAGTACTTC.

The V call is TRBV7-9, the J call TRBJ2-3; 9 nucleotides align to TRBD2. The J segment lost 5 bases and the V segment lost 6 bases, leaving 9 bases of the junction unmatched. This CDR3 has 15 residues. CDR1 and CDR2 from the germline V gene are SEHNR and FQNEAQ (reference sequence). CDR3 nucleotide sequence: TGTGCCAGCAGTCCCCAGGCAGCGGGAGGAGATACGCAGTATTTT. Translated: CASSPQAAGGDTQYF.

This rearrangement joins TRBV5-4 to TRBJ2-3, with 9 bases that match TRBD1. V lost 10 bases to trimming and J lost 3 bases; unmatched junction nucleotides: 9. This CDR3 comprises 14 residues. Per the germline V gene, CDR1 is SGHNT and CDR2 is YYREEE (reference sequence). The CDR3 DNA reads TGTGCCGGTCGACAGGGGGATCAGACAGATACGCAGTATTTT. This sequence encodes CAGRQGDQTDTQYF.

This clone turned up a few times. The rearrangement links TRBV6-5 to TRBJ2-7; D remains unclear. The CDR3 covers 12 residues. Trimming stripped 3 bases from V and 4 bases from J, with 7 bases between. Germline CDR1 is MNHEY and CDR2 is SVGAGI. The CDR3 sequence: CASSYGWYEQYF. In DNA, the CDR3 is TGTGCCAGCAGTTATGGCTGGTACGAGCAGTACTTC.

In nucleotides, the CDR3 is TGTGCCATAGGAGAAACAGGGATCTCCGGGGAGCTGTTTTTT. It encodes CAIGETGISGELFF. This sequence joins TRBV10-3 and TRBJ2-2; the D gene is possibly TRBD1 (6 bases). Per germline, CDR1 ENHRY and CDR2 SYGVKD. V was pared by 9 bases and J by 6 bases, with 17 bases between. The CDR3 has 14 residues.

CDR3 amino acids: CASSPRTGDPNTGELFF. The CDR3 DNA reads as TGTGCCAGCAGCCCGCGGACAGGAGATCCGAACACCGGGGAGCTGTTTTTT. The chain has TRBV7-7 and TRBJ2-2; TRBD1 matches at 7 bases. The V and J ends lost 5 bases and 0 bases, in that order; junction bases with no gene match: 9. CDR3 size: 17 residues. Per the germline V gene, CDR1 is SSHAT and CDR2 is FNYEAQ (reference sequence).

Only one count was recorded for this clone. The gene calls are TRBV11-2 and TRBJ2-7, with D possibly matching TRBD1 (5 bases). Trimming shortened V by 6 bases and J by 3 bases, and 12 bases separated the two germline ends. There are 13 residues in the CDR3. The germline V gene encodes CDR1 SGHAT and CDR2 FQNNGV. CDR3 coding DNA: TGTGCCAGCAGACAGGACAATGACTACGAGCAGTACTTC. Translated, it gives CASRQDNDYEQYF.

The V call is TRBV2, the J call TRBJ2-3; 8 bases match TRBD2. This CDR3 has 16 amino acids. Trimming at V came to 0 bases and at J to 13 bases, leaving 15 bases not matched to a gene. Germline CDR1 SNHLY, CDR2 FYNNEI. The CDR3 protein is CASSEASPTSSGAEYF. As DNA, the CDR3 is TGTGCCAGCAGTGAAGCGTCTCCGACTAGTAGCGGGGCGGAGTATTTT.

The V and J genes are TRBV5-6 and TRBJ2-2; no definite D call. CDR1 is SGHDT, CDR2 YYEEEE, per germline. The germline V and J ends were trimmed by 4 bases and 0 bases, with 13 bases remaining between them. There are 16 residues in the CDR3. The CDR3 protein is CASSQDDYANTGELFF. In DNA form, the CDR3 reads TGTGCCAGCAGCCAGGATGATTACGCGAACACCGGGGAGCTGTTTTTT.

This clone was seen many times. The chain couples TRBV28 to TRBJ1-2, with 11 positions matching TRBD1. The CDR3 totals 16 residues. The germline gives CDR1 MDHEN, CDR2 SYDVKM. The junction had 8 bases not matched to a gene; V was cut back by 3 bases and J by 5 bases. CDR3 coding DNA: TGTGCCAGCAGTTTCCGGCGGACAGGGGGCGCTTATGGCTACACCTTC. As protein: CASSFRRTGGAYGYTF.